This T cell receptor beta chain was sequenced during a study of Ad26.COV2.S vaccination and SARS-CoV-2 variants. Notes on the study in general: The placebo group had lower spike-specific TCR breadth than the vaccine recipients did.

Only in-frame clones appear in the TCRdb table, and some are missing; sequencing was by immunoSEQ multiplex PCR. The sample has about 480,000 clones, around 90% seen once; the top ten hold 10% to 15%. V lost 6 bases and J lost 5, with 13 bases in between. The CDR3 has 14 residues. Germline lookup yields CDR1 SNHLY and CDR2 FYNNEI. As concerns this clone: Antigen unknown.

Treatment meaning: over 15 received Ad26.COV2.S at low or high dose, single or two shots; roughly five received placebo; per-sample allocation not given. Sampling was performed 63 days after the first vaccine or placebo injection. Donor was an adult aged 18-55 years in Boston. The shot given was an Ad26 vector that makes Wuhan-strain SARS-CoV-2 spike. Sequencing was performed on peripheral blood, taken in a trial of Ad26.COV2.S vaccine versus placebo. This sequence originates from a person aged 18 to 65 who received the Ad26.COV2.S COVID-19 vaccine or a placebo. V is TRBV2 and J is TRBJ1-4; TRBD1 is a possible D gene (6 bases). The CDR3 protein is CASSPGAPNEKLFF. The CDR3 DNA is TGTGCCAGCAGCCCAGGGGCTCCCAATGAAAAACTGTTTTTT.